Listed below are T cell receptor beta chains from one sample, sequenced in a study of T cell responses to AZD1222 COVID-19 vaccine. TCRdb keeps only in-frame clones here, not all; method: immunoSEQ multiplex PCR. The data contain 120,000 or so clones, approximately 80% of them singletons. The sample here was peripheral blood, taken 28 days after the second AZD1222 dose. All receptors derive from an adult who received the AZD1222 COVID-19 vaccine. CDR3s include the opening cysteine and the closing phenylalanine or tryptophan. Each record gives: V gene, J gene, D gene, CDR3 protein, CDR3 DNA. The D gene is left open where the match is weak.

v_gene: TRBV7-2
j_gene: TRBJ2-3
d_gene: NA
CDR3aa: CASSSFNYRDTQYF
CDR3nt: TGTGCCAGCAGCTCCTTTAATTACCGAGATACGCAGTATTTT

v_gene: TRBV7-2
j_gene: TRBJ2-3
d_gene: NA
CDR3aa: CASSWMDTQYF
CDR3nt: TGTGCCAGCAGCTGGATGGATACGCAGTATTTT

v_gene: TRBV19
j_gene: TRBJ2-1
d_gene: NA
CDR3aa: CASSMGYYNEQFF
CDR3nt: TGTGCCAGTAGTATGGGCTATTACAATGAGCAGTTCTTC

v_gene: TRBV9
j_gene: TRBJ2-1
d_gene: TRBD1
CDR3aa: CASSRGQGASIGQFF
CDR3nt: TGTGCCAGCAGTCGAGGACAGGGGGCTAGTATTGGGCAGTTCTTC

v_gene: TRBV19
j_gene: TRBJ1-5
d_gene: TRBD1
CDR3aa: CASRDRGIIQPQHF
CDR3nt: TGTGCCAGTAGGGACAGGGGGATTATTCAGCCCCAGCATTTT

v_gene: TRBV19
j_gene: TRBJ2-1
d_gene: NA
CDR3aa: CASSIPGSSYNEQFF
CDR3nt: TGTGCCAGTAGTATCCCAGGAAGCTCCTACAATGAGCAGTTCTTC

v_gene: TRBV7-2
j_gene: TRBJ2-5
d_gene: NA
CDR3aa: CASSLQGVGETQYF
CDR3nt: TGTGCCAGCAGCTTACAGGGAGTCGGGGAGACCCAGTACTTC

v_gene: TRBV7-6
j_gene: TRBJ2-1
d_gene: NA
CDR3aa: CASSLDSFSSYNEQFF
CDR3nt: TGTGCCAGCAGCTTAGACAGCTTTAGCTCCTACAATGAGCAGTTCTTC

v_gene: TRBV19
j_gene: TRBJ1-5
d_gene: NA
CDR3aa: CASSISRGLASNQPQHF
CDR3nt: TGTGCCAGTAGTATATCCAGGGGTCTAGCGAGCAATCAGCCCCAGCATTTT

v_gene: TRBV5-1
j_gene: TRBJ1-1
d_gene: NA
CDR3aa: CASKGTFSTEAFF
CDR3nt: TGCGCCAGCAAAGGGACATTCTCAACTGAAGCTTTCTTT

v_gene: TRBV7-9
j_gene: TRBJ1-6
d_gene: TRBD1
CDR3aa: CASSFKSAGGGSPLHF
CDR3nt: TGTGCCAGCAGCTTCAAGTCGGCAGGGGGCGGTTCACCCCTCCACTTT

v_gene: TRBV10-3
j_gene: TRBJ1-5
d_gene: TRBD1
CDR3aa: CAISDLDRNNQPQHF
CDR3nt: TGTGCCATCAGTGATTTGGACAGGAACAATCAGCCCCAGCATTTT

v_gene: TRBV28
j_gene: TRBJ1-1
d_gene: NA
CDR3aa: CARWVGGGAEAFF
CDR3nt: TGTGCCCGCTGGGTGGGGGGGGGTGCTGAAGCTTTCTTT